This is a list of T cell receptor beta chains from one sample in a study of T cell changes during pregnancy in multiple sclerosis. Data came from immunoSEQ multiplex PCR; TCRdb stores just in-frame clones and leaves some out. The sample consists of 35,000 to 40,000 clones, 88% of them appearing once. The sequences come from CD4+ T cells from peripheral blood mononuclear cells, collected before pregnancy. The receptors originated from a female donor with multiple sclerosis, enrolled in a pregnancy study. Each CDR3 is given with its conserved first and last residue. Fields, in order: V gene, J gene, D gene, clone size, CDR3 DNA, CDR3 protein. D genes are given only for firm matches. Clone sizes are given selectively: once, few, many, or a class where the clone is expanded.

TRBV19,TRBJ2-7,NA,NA,TGTGCCAGCGTAGACAGGACCTCCTACGAGCAGTACTTC,CASVDRTSYEQYF
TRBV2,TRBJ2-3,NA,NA,TGTGCCAGCATTGAGGAGGGACCAACCACAGATACGCAGTATTTT,CASIEEGPTTDTQYF
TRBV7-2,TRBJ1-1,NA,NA,TGTGCCAGCAGCTCCCGGGGAGGGGGTAGCACTGAAGCTTTCTTT,CASSSRGGGSTEAFF
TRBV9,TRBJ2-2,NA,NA,TGTGCCAGCAGCGACCGACTAGGAGGCACCGGGGAGCTGTTTTTT,CASSDRLGGTGELFF
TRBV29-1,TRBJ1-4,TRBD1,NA,TGCAGCGTCTCCACAGGGGCGGCGGAAAAACTGTTTTTT,CSVSTGAAEKLFF
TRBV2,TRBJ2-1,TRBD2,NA,TGTGCCAGCAGTGAAGAGGCTAGCGGGAACAATGAGCAGTTCTTC,CASSEEASGNNEQFF
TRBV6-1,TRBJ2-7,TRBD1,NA,TGTGCCAGCTTAGAAGGGACAGGGTCCACCTACGAGCAGTACTTC,CASLEGTGSTYEQYF
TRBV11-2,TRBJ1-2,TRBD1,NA,TGTGCCAGCAGCTTTGAAACAGGGGGATATGGCTACACCTTC,CASSFETGGYGYTF
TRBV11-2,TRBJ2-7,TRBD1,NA,TGTGCCAGCAGCCTATTAAGACAGGGGGGGCAGTACTTC,CASSLLRQGGQYF
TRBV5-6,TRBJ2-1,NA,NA,TGTGCCAGCAGCTTGCTAGCCGCTTACAATGAGCAGTTCTTC,CASSLLAAYNEQFF
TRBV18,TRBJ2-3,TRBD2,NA,TGTGCCAGCTCACCAACCGGGACTAGCGGCACAGATACGCAGTATTTT,CASSPTGTSGTDTQYF
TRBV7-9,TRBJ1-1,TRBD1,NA,TGTGCCAGGCGCCCAGGGGGACTGGGGACTGAAGCTTTCTTT,CARRPGGLGTEAFF
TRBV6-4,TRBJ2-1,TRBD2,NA,TGTGCCAGCAGTGTAGGACTAGCGGGGTCTGGCTCCTACAATGAGCAGTTCTTC,CASSVGLAGSGSYNEQFF
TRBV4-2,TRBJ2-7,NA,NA,TGTGCCAGCAGCCAAGATTACAGTTCCTACGAGCAGTACTTC,CASSQDYSSYEQYF
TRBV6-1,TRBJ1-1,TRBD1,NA,TGTGCCAGCAAGAGACAGGGGGACACTGAAGCTTTCTTT,CASKRQGDTEAFF
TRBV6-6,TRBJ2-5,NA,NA,TGTGCCAGCAGCCCGGCGGACGGGTCCAGAGGGGAGACCCAGTACTTC,CASSPADGSRGETQYF
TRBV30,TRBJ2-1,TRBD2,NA,TGTGCCTGGAGCCCCGGGGGAGGGAGGAATGAGCAGTTCTTC,CAWSPGGGRNEQFF
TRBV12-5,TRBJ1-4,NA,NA,TGTGCTATACCCTCTCAGGGACAAACTGAAAAACTGTTTTTT,CAIPSQGQTEKLFF
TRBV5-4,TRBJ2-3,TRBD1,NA,TGTGCCAGCAGCCCCTGGACAGGGAGCACAGATACGCAGTATTTT,CASSPWTGSTDTQYF
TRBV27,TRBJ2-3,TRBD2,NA,TGTGCCAGCAGTTTATACAGCGGGAGGGCCGAAGGGACAGATACGCAGTATTTT,CASSLYSGRAEGTDTQYF
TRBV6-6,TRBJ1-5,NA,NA,TGTGCCAGCACAAGACAGGTCGTTTGGAATCAGCCCCAGCATTTT,CASTRQVVWNQPQHF
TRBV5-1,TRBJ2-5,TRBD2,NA,TGCGCCAGCAGCTTGGCCGGGGGGGCGAATACTATCTACTTC,CASSLAGGANTIYF
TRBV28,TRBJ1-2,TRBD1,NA,TGTGCCAGCAGTAGCCGGGACAGAGCTTACTTC,CASSSRDRAYF
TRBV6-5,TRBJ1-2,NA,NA,TGTGCCAGCACCACCTCGTCAGGAGGTGGCTACACCTTC,CASTTSSGGGYTF
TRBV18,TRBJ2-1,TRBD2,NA,TGTGCCAGCTCACCCGGACTAGCGGGAGACAATGAGCAGTTCTTC,CASSPGLAGDNEQFF
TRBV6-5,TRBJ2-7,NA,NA,TGTGCCAGCAGTTACGGACAGCTTTCCTACGAGCAGTACTTC,CASSYGQLSYEQYF
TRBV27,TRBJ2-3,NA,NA,TGTGCCAGCAGTTCCTCTAGCAACCTCAGAGCAGATACGCAGTATTTT,CASSSSSNLRADTQYF
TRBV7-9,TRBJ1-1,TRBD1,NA,TGTGCCAGCAGCCCCGGGACAGGGAGAGCTTTCTTT,CASSPGTGRAFF
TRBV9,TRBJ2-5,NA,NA,TGTGCCAGCAGCGTAGGTAGATCGGAGACCCAGTACTTC,CASSVGRSETQYF
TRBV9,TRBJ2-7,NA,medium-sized,TGTGCCAGCAGCCCCGGGGAGGAACCCTACGAGCAGTACTTC,CASSPGEEPYEQYF
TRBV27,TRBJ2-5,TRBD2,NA,TGTGCCAGCAGTTTAAGGGACTCCGCTAGCGGGAGTGGTGAGACCCAGTACTTC,CASSLRDSASGSGETQYF
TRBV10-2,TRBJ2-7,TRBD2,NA,TGCGCCAGCAGTGACCCAACGACTAGCGGGCGGTACGAGCAGTACTTC,CASSDPTTSGRYEQYF
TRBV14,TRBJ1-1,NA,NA,TGTGCCAGCAGCCAATCTCAATACTCAAACGCTGAAGCTTTCTTT,CASSQSQYSNAEAFF
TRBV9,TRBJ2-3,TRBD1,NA,TGTGCCAGCAGCGTTGACTTGAGGGGGCACGGGGCAGATACGCAGTATTTT,CASSVDLRGHGADTQYF
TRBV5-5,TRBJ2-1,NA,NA,TGTGCCAGCCAGGCCTTATCCTACAATGAGCAGTTCTTC,CASQALSYNEQFF
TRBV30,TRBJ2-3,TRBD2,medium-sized,TGTGCCTGGGATCGACGGGGGGCAGATACGCAGTATTTT,CAWDRRGADTQYF
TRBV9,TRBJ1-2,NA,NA,TGTGCCAGCAGCGCCACAGACTATGGCTACACCTTC,CASSATDYGYTF
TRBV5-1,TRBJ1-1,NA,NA,TGCGCCAGCAGCTTGGACCAGGCTGAAGCTTTCTTT,CASSLDQAEAFF
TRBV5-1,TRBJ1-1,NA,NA,TGCGCCAGCAGCTTGGTGGCAGGGTGGTACACTGAAGCTTTCTTT,CASSLVAGWYTEAFF
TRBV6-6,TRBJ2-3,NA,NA,TGTGCCAGCAGTTACGGCGGCGGGCCTAGCACAGATACGCAGTATTTT,CASSYGGGPSTDTQYF